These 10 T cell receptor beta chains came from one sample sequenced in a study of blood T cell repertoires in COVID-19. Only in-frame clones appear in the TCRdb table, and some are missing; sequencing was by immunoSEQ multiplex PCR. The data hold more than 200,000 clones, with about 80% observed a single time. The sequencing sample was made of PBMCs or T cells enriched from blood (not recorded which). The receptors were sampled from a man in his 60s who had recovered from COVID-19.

The CDR3 loop is CASSLWGVDQPQHF. As DNA, the CDR3 is TGCGCCAGCAGCTTGTGGGGGGTCGATCAGCCCCAGCATTTT. The chain uses TRBV5-1 and TRBJ1-5, with a weak D call TRBD1 (5 bases). From germline, CDR1 is SGHRS and CDR2 YFSETQ. The V gene lost 1 base and the J gene lost 5 bases, with 10 bases spanning the gap. The length of the CDR3 is 14 residues.

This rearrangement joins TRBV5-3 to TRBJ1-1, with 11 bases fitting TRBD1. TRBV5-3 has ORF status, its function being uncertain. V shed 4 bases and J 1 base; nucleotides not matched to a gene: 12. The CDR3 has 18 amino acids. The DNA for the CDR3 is TGTGCCAGAAGCCCCTCCTCCGGGACAGGGGGTGGGAACACTGAAGCTTTCTTT. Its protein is CARSPSSGTGGGNTEAFF.

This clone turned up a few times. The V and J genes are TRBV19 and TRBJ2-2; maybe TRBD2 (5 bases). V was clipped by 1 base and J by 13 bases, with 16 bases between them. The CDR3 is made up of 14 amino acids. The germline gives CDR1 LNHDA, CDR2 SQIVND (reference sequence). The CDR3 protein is CASSIGPIREGLFF. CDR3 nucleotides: TGTGCCAGTAGTATAGGCCCGATTCGAGAGGGGCTGTTTTTT.

CDR3 loop: CASRPGLGAYNEQFF. In nucleotides, the CDR3 is TGTGCCAGCAGACCGGGACTAGGGGCCTACAATGAGCAGTTCTTC. This sequence joins TRBV6-5 and TRBJ2-1, with TRBD2 matching 8 bases. The CDR3 covers 15 residues. Germline V lookup: CDR1 MNHEY, CDR2 SVGAGI. V lost 6 bases, J lost 2 bases, and 6 bases stayed unmatched.

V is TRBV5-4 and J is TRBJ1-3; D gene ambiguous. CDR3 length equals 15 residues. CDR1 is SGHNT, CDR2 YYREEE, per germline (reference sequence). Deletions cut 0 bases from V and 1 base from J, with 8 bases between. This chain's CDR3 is CASSLDSLSGNTIYF. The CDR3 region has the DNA TGTGCCAGCAGCTTGGACAGCCTATCTGGAAACACCATATATTTT.

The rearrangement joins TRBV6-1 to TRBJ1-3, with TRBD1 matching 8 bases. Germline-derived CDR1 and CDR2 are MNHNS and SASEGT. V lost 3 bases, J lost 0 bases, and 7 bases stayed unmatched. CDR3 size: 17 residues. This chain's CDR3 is CASSDGAGQGSGNTIYF. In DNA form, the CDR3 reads TGTGCCAGCAGTGATGGTGCCGGACAGGGCTCTGGAAACACCATATATTTT.

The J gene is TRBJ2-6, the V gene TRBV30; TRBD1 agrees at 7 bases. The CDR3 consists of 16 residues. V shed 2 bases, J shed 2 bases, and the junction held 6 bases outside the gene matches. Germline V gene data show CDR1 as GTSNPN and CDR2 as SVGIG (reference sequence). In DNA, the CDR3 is TGTGCCTGGAGTCGACAGGGCTCTGCTGGGGCCAACGTCCTGACTTTC. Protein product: CAWSRQGSAGANVLTF.

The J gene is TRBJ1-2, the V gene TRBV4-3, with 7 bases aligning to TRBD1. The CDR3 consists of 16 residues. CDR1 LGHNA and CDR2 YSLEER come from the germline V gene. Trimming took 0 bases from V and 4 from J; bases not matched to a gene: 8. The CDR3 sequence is CASSQDYTGVTYGYTF. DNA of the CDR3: TGCGCCAGCAGCCAAGATTATACAGGGGTAACCTATGGCTACACCTTC.

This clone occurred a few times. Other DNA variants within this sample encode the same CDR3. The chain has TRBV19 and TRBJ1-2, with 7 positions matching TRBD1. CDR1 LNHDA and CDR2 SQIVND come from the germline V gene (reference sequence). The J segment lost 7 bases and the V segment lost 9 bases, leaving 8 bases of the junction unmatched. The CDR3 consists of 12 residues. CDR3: CASSRQGVGYTF. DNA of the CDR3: TGTGCCAGCTCCAGGCAGGGGGTTGGCTACACCTTC.

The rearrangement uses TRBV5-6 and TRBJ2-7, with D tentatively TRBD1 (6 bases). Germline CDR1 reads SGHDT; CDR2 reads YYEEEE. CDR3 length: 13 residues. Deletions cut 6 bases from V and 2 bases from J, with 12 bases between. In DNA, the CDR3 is TGTGCCAGCAACCCGACAGGAACCTACGAGCAGTACTTC. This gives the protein CASNPTGTYEQYF.